The T cell receptor beta chain described here comes from a study of CD8 T cells in ankylosing spondylitis. Notes on the study in general: Seemingly characteristic of ankylosing spondylitis blood was a TCR beta motif consisting of about 8 highly homologous variants. Existing reports had already noted some motif variants in reactive arthritis synovial fluid and blood.

This clonotype has ten or more counts. Antigen: not known. The authors made TCR beta libraries by quantitative 5'-RACE with molecular barcodes. MiXCR, applied by TCRdb to the 5' RACE reads, yields one record per CDR3 protein. The sample includes 250,000 to 400,000 distinct CDR3 sequences, 11% of them seen just once. This CDR3 is built from 16 residues. Per the germline V gene, CDR1 is SGHRS and CDR2 is YFSETQ. Losses at the gene ends were 4 bases for V and 7 bases for J; bases not matched to a gene: 8. The clonotype originates from a female donor with ankylosing spondylitis or in good health (not recorded which). Sequencing input: blood, either unsorted or a sorted T cell fraction (not recorded which). The chain couples TRBV5-1 to TRBJ2-2, with 12 bases fitting TRBD1. In nucleotides, the CDR3 is TGCGCCAGCAGCGGGGACAGGGGGCAAATTGGCGGGGAGCTGTTTTTT. Translated, it gives CASSGDRGQIGGELFF.